The 15 T cell receptor beta chains listed next were all sequenced from one sample in a study of cytomegalovirus exposure and HLA in healthy donors. Primers included in the PCR were 60 Vbeta and 13 Jbeta primers. The table came from immunoSEQ multiplex PCR; TCRdb's copy has only in-frame clones and leaves some out. Seen here are over 100,000 clones, 75% to 85% observed once, and the top ten hold 1.1% to 1.5%. Specimen: PBMCs. The receptor source for this set is a woman aged 40 to 55 in good health and CMV-seronegative.

The V call is TRBV6-5, the J call TRBJ1-1; the D is unclear. The germline V gene encodes CDR1 MNHEY and CDR2 SVGAGI. V gave up 6 bases and J gave up 6 bases, with 20 bases separating them. The CDR3 has 15 residues. DNA for the CDR3: TGTGCCAGCAGGAAAACGGGGTTTGTGTGGGCTGAAGCTTTCTTT. Translating gives CASRKTGFVWAEAFF.

The chain carries TRBV5-4 and TRBJ1-4, with TRBD1 identical over 8 bases. V was pared by 3 bases and J by 8 bases, with 9 bases of the junction left unmatched. Germline-derived CDR1 and CDR2 are SGHNT and YYREEE (reference sequence). The CDR3 is 15 residues long. The CDR3 region is CASSSYGQGKEKLFF. Written as DNA, the CDR3 is TGTGCCAGCAGCTCATACGGACAGGGTAAAGAAAAACTGTTTTTT.

The chain links TRBV15 to TRBJ1-6; 7 positions agree with TRBD1. Germline V lookup: CDR1 LNHNV, CDR2 YYDKDF (reference sequence). V lost 2 bases, J lost 9 bases, and 4 bases stayed unmatched. CDR3 length equals 14 residues. The chain's CDR3 is CATSRKGASSPLHF. The CDR3 region has the DNA TGTGCCACCAGCAGAAAGGGGGCGAGTTCACCCCTCCACTTT.

This clone is medium-sized by share. J is TRBJ1-6 and V is TRBV5-4; D is perhaps TRBD1 (5 bases). Germline CDR1 and CDR2: SGHNT and YYREEE (reference sequence). V dropped 4 bases and J dropped 6 bases, with 14 bases sitting between them. This CDR3 spans 15 amino acids. CDR3 sequence (DNA): TGTGCCAGCAGCGGCCCGTGGGACTCTAATTCACCCCTCCACTTT. It translates to CASSGPWDSNSPLHF.

The chain uses TRBV2 and TRBJ1-3; a weak D match, TRBD1 (6 bases). From germline, CDR1 is SNHLY and CDR2 FYNNEI. This CDR3 has 15 amino acids. Trimming shortened V by 6 bases and J by 0 bases, and 12 bases separated the two germline ends. CDR3 DNA: TGTGCCAGCAGATCACAGGGTTCCTCTGGAAACACCATATATTTT. Residues: CASRSQGSSGNTIYF.

The chain couples TRBV7-6 to TRBJ1-5; TRBD1 aligns across 9 bases. This CDR3 spans 17 amino acids. CDR1 SGHVS and CDR2 FNYEAQ come from the germline V gene. Trimming at V came to 0 bases and at J to 7 bases, leaving 10 bases not matched to a gene. The CDR3 loop reads CASSLAMGQGPGQPQHF. In DNA form, the CDR3 reads TGTGCCAGCAGCTTAGCTATGGGACAGGGTCCCGGGCAGCCCCAGCATTTT.

The chain combines TRBV19 with TRBJ2-7, with TRBD2 as a possible D gene (6 bases). V lost 7 bases to trimming and J lost 0 bases, with 10 bases between them. Germline V gene lookup returns CDR1 LNHDA and CDR2 SQIVND (reference sequence). This CDR3 comprises 13 residues. The CDR3 region is CASTEGFSYEQYF. CDR3 nucleotides: TGTGCCAGTACGGAGGGTTTCTCCTACGAGCAGTACTTC.

CDR3 in amino acids: CASSLSGQAIYQPQHF. The CDR3 region has the DNA TGTGCCAGCAGTTTATCCGGACAGGCCATATATCAGCCCCAGCATTTT. The gene calls are TRBV27 and TRBJ1-5; 7 bases agree with TRBD1. The CDR3 totals 16 residues. The junction had 7 bases not matched to a gene; V was cut back by 0 bases and J by 5 bases. Germline V CDR1 and CDR2: MNHEY, SMNVEV (reference sequence).

The chain uses TRBV7-9 and TRBJ1-2; 7 positions agree with TRBD1. The ends lost 6 bases at V and 6 bases at J; junction bases unmatched: 7. CDR3 length equals 13 residues. The germline CDR1 and CDR2 sequences are SEHNR and FQNEAQ (reference sequence). The CDR3 is CASSLYGTDGYTF. CDR3 nucleotides: TGTGCCAGCAGTTTGTACGGGACAGATGGCTACACCTTC.

The chain uses TRBV2 and TRBJ2-7; TRBD1 agrees at 9 bases. J gave up 1 base and V 6 bases, and 10 bases lay outside the gene matches. The CDR3 runs 16 residues. From germline, CDR1 is SNHLY and CDR2 FYNNEI. Written as DNA, the CDR3 is TGTGCCAGCAGCTCAGGACAGGGGACCCAATCCTACGAGCAGTACTTC. This encodes CASSSGQGTQSYEQYF.

CDR3 protein: CAISESTGYGYTF. The CDR3 coding sequence is TGTGCCATCAGTGAGTCCACTGGCTATGGCTACACCTTC. The gene calls are TRBV10-3 and TRBJ1-2; D gene ambiguous. Germline V lookup: CDR1 ENHRY, CDR2 SYGVKD. This CDR3 has 13 residues. Trimming cost V 0 bases and J 4 bases, with 6 bases left between them.

The chain uses TRBV9 and TRBJ1-2; D is unclear. Trimming cost V 0 bases and J 4 bases, with 10 bases left between them. CDR1 SGDLS and CDR2 YYNGEE come from the germline V gene. The CDR3 spans 14 residues. As DNA, the CDR3 is TGTGCCAGCAGCGTAGACAGCCCGGCCTATGGCTACACCTTC. It codes for CASSVDSPAYGYTF.

In this sample, this clone turned up once. The rearrangement links TRBV5-1 to TRBJ1-4; 10 bases fit TRBD1. The V gene end was trimmed by 4 bases and the J gene end by 7 bases; junction bases not matched to a gene: 16. Per germline, CDR1 SGHRS and CDR2 YFSETQ. The CDR3 is 18 residues long. The CDR3 DNA follows: TGCGCCAGCAGCCAATCCCCGGGACAGGGGTCTTCGGGTGAAAAACTGTTTTTT. The encoded protein is CASSQSPGQGSSGEKLFF.

The chain carries TRBV11-3 and TRBJ2-7, with D maybe TRBD2 (6 bases). In germline, CDR1 is SGHNT, CDR2 YENEEA. The CDR3 is 13 amino acids. The V gene lost 5 bases and the J gene lost 7 bases, with 15 bases spanning the gap. In DNA, the CDR3 is TGTGCCAGCAGCACCGGGACTCTCTCGGAGCAGTACTTC. It is translated as CASSTGTLSEQYF.

The chain recombines TRBV27 with TRBJ1-1, with D possibly TRBD1 on 6 matching bases. Trimming shortened V by 0 bases and J by 4 bases, and 12 bases separated the two germline ends. The germline CDR1 and CDR2 sequences are MNHEY and SMNVEV (reference sequence). The CDR3 sequence is 15 residues long. The CDR3 is CASSLSQGPATEAFF. In DNA form, the CDR3 reads TGTGCCAGCAGTTTATCACAGGGTCCGGCCACTGAAGCTTTCTTT.